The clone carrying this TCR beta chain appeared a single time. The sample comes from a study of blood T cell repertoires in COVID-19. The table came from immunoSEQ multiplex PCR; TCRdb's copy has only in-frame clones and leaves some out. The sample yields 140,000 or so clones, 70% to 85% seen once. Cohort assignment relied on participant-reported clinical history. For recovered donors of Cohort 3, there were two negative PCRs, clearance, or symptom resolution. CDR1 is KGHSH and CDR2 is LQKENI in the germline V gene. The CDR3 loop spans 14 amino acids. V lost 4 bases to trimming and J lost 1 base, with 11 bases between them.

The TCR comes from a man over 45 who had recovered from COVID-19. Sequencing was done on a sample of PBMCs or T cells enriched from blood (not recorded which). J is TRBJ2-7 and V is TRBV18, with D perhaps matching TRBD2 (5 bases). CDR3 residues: CASSLAGESYEQYF. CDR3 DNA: TGTGCCAGCTCACTGGCCGGGGAATCCTACGAGCAGTACTTC.